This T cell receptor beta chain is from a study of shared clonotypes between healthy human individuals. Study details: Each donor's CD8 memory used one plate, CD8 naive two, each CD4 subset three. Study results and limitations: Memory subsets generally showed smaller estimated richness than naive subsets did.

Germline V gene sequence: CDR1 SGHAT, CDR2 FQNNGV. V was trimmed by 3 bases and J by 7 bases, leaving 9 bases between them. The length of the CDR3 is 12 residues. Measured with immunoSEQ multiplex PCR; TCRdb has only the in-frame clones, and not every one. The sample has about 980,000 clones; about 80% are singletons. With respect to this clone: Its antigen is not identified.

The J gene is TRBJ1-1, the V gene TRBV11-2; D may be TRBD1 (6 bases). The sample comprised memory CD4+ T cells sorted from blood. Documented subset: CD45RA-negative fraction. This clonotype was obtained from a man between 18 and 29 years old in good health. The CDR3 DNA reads TGTGCCAGCAGCTTCCCACAGGGTGAAGCTTTCTTT. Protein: CASSFPQGEAFF.